These 24 T cell receptor beta chains were all obtained from the same sample, sequenced in a study of quantifying T cell responses using KT2 cells. Across the whole study: TCR alpha and beta constant-region primers primed reverse transcription of RNA.

An oligo carrying a UMI was ligated to the cDNA 3' end. An equimolar mix of RC1.1 and RC1.2 primed the beta chain across TRBC1 and TRBC2. TCRdb fed the UMI-ligation and nested PCR reads into MiXCR, producing one record per CDR3 protein. The sample lists 40,000 to 55,000 distinct CDR3 sequences, roughly 12% occurring once. The specimen was PBMCs spiked with cells of the T cell clone KT2. These receptors came from a human donor.

This clonotype occurred a few times. The chain uses TRBV5-1 and TRBJ1-1, with D maybe TRBD1 (6 bases). Trimming took 0 bases from V and 4 from J, leaving 10 bases between them. This CDR3 contains 14 residues. Germline CDR1 reads SGHRS; CDR2 reads YFSETQ. The CDR3, as DNA: TGCGCCAGCAGCTTGGTTAGGGGGACCACTGAAGCTTTCTTT. Protein product: CASSLVRGTTEAFF.

This chain links TRBV6-5 with TRBJ2-5; 7 bases align to TRBD1. V was pared by 6 bases and J by 2 bases, with 0 bases of the junction left unmatched. Per germline, CDR1 MNHEY and CDR2 SVGAGI. This CDR3 has 12 amino acids. The CDR3 protein is CASRQGQETQYF. The CDR3 DNA follows: TGTGCCAGCAGACAGGGGCAAGAGACCCAGTACTTC.

This clonotype was recorded at least ten times. This chain joins TRBV30 and TRBJ2-5; D possibly corresponds to TRBD2 (5 bases). CDR1 is GTSNPN, CDR2 SVGIG, per germline (reference sequence). The length of the CDR3 is 14 residues. V lost 4 bases and J 2 bases, leaving 14 bases between the germline ends. CDR3 bases: TGTGCCTGGAAGAGGGTGGGCTCTCAAGAGACCCAGTACTTC. This sequence encodes CAWKRVGSQETQYF.

In this sample, this clonotype turned up a few times. The chain uses TRBV7-6 and TRBJ2-2; TRBD1 matches 9 bases. J gave up 3 bases and V 5 bases, and 7 bases lay outside the gene matches. This CDR3 has 16 residues. The germline V gene encodes CDR1 SGHVS and CDR2 FNYEAQ. In DNA, the CDR3 is TGTGCCAGCAGCCACAGTTGGGACAGGGACACCGGGGAGCTGTTTTTT. Its protein product is CASSHSWDRDTGELFF.

This clonotype was recorded many times. V and J are TRBV7-2 and TRBJ1-6; a possible D gene is TRBD1 (6 bases). V dropped 4 bases and J dropped 8 bases, with 9 bases sitting between them. There are 13 residues in the CDR3. The germline CDR1 and CDR2 sequences are SGHTA and FQGNSA. The chain's CDR3 is CASSSRQDSPLHF. CDR3 bases: TGTGCCAGCAGCTCAAGACAGGATTCACCCCTCCACTTT.

The chain uses TRBV29-1 and TRBJ2-5; D ambiguous. The V gene lost 3 bases and the J gene lost 4 bases, with 21 bases spanning the gap. The CDR3 has 16 residues. Germline V gene sequence: CDR1 SQVTM, CDR2 ANQGSEA. In nucleotides, the CDR3 is TGCAGCGTTGATACCCCCGGAATGGCAGGCGGAGAGACCCAGTACTTC. Translated, it gives CSVDTPGMAGGETQYF.

This clonotype was recorded a few times. The rearrangement joins TRBV6-5 to TRBJ1-1, with D unclear. The CDR3 is made up of 11 amino acids. Per germline, CDR1 MNHEY and CDR2 SVGAGI. V was pared by 9 bases and J by 2 bases, with 7 bases between. CDR3 in DNA: TGTGCCAGAAATAATAACACTGAAGCTTTCTTT. Its translation: CARNNNTEAFF.

The gene calls are TRBV12-3 or TRBV12-4 and TRBJ1-3; TRBD1 matches at 9 bases. J gave up 3 bases and V 5 bases, and 8 bases lay outside the gene matches. The CDR3 sequence is 16 residues long. The CDR3 reads CASSRDRVGNGNTIYF. CDR3 in DNA: TGTGCCAGCAGTCGGGACAGGGTAGGGAATGGAAACACCATATATTTT.

This clonotype was counted at least ten times. V and J are TRBV5-1 and TRBJ1-4; D unclear. V was clipped by 2 bases and J by 7 bases, with 15 bases between them. The germline CDR1 and CDR2 sequences are SGHRS and YFSETQ. The CDR3 is 15 amino acids. CDR3 loop: CASSFGGLQGEKLFF. CDR3 nucleotide sequence: TGCGCCAGCAGCTTCGGTGGGCTCCAAGGTGAAAAACTGTTTTTT.

V gene TRBV9 combines with J gene TRBJ2-7; D perhaps matches TRBD1 (6 bases). The CDR3 length is 14 residues. Looked up from germline, CDR1 is SGDLS and CDR2 is YYNGEE. Trimming took off 3 bases at V and 5 bases at J, with 15 bases between the two ends. This chain's CDR3 is CASSGQARNNEQYF. CDR3 nucleotide sequence: TGTGCCAGCAGCGGACAGGCTAGAAACAACGAGCAGTACTTC.

The table lists this clonotype with a few counts. The genes are TRBV24-1 and TRBJ2-2; no clear D. The V and J ends lost 1 base and 3 bases respectively, with 8 bases between them. The CDR3 loop spans 15 amino acids. Germline values: CDR1 KGHDR, CDR2 SFDVKD. The CDR3 here is CATSDFRSYTGELFF. For the CDR3, the DNA is TGTGCCACCAGTGATTTTAGGTCCTACACCGGGGAGCTGTTTTTT.

A few counts support this clonotype. The V and J genes are TRBV4-1 and TRBJ2-5; 7 nucleotides line up with TRBD2. The germline CDR1 and CDR2 sequences are MGHRA and YSYEKL. Germline trimming cut 1 base from V and 1 base from J; bases unmatched to any gene: 15. The CDR3 consists of 19 residues. The CDR3 protein is CASSQGIPDGGGGQETQYF. The CDR3 DNA reads as TGCGCCAGCAGCCAAGGGATCCCGGATGGTGGCGGGGGCCAAGAGACCCAGTACTTC.

The genes are TRBV6-1 and TRBJ1-1, with D hard to call. V lost 1 base, J lost 0 bases, and 9 bases lay in between. The CDR3 runs to 15 residues. Germline loops: CDR1 MNHNS, CDR2 SASEGT. In nucleotides, the CDR3 is TGTGCCAGCAGTGAAGTGAGGGAACTGAACACTGAAGCTTTCTTT. This sequence encodes CASSEVRELNTEAFF.

In its sample, this clonotype was seen many times. The V call is TRBV2, the J call TRBJ1-5, with no clear D. V shed 6 bases and J shed 3 bases, with 15 bases lying between them. The CDR3 contains 15 residues. Germline CDR1 is SNHLY and CDR2 is FYNNEI. The CDR3 spells CASRAMALNNQPQHF. In nucleotides, the CDR3 is TGTGCCAGCAGGGCGATGGCTTTAAACAATCAGCCCCAGCATTTT.

This clonotype was seen ten or more times. This chain connects TRBV29-1 to TRBJ2-1, with 12 bases that match TRBD2. This CDR3 region has 14 residues. From germline, CDR1 is SQVTM and CDR2 ANQGSEA. With V trimmed by 7 bases and J by 2 bases, 3 bases remained unmatched. CDR3 protein: CSGRTSGAYNEQFF. DNA for the CDR3: TGCAGCGGACGGACTAGCGGGGCCTACAATGAGCAGTTCTTC.

This clonotype was found a few times. The V and J genes are TRBV7-9 and TRBJ2-7; D possibly matches TRBD1 or TRBD2 (6 bases each). This CDR3 has 14 residues. The V gene's germline CDR1 is SEHNR and CDR2 FQNEAQ (reference sequence). V was pared by 1 base and J by 3 bases, with 10 bases between. In nucleotides, the CDR3 is TGTGCCAGCAGCTTAGGAAGGGGGGACTACGAGCAGTACTTC. Residues: CASSLGRGDYEQYF.

The rearrangement links TRBV7-7 to TRBJ2-7; D is ambiguous. CDR1 SSHAT and CDR2 FNYEAQ come from the germline V gene (reference sequence). The CDR3 has 16 residues. Between the trimmed V and J ends, which lost 3 bases and 2 bases, there was a span of 17 bases. This CDR3 is CASSLTLCQDAYEQYF. The CDR3 DNA reads as TGTGCCAGCAGCTTGACTTTATGCCAGGACGCCTACGAGCAGTACTTC. The entire variable domain, with the rest obtained from reference TRBV7-7 and TRBJ2-7, is as follows: GAGVSQSPRYKVTKRGQDVTLRCDPISSHATLYWYQQALGQGPEFLTYFNYEAQPDKSGLPSDRFSAERPEGSISTLTIQRTEQRDSAMYRCASSLTLCQDAYEQYFGPGTRLTVT.

The chain joins TRBV20-1 to TRBJ2-1; D might be TRBD1 or TRBD2, each matching 5 bases. Trimming pared 6 bases from V and 9 bases from J, leaving 21 bases between. This CDR3 spans 14 amino acids. Per germline, CDR1 DFQATT and CDR2 SNEGSKA (reference sequence). This CDR3 is CSAIGGVRGFEQFF. CDR3 bases: TGCAGTGCCATTGGGGGAGTACGAGGTTTTGAGCAGTTCTTC.

The CDR3 loop is CASSQEFRYSTDTQYF. The CDR3 coding sequence is TGTGCCAGCAGCCAAGAATTCCGGTATAGCACAGATACGCAGTATTTT. The gene calls are TRBV4-2 and TRBJ2-3; D is unclear. The CDR3 length is 16 residues. CDR1 is LGHNA, CDR2 YNFKEQ, per germline. Trimming removed 0 bases from V and 0 bases from J, with 10 bases in between.

The chain employs TRBV7-3 and TRBJ2-3; maybe TRBD2 (6 bases). With 5 bases removed from V and 1 base from J, the gap between germline ends came to 13 bases. The CDR3 totals 15 residues. Germline CDR1 and CDR2: SGHTA and FQGTGA. The chain's CDR3 is CASSPDGGGTDTQYF. CDR3 sequence (DNA): TGTGCCAGCAGCCCGGACGGCGGGGGCACAGATACGCAGTATTTT.

The chain couples TRBV5-1 to TRBJ2-7; tentative D call: TRBD1 (6 bases). Germline loops: CDR1 SGHRS, CDR2 YFSETQ. V was trimmed by 1 base and J by 4 bases, leaving 12 bases between them. The CDR3 has 14 residues. The CDR3 sequence: CASSLQPGVYEQYF. The CDR3 region has the DNA TGCGCCAGCAGCTTGCAGCCAGGGGTTTACGAGCAGTACTTC.

The chain carries TRBV29-1 and TRBJ2-7; D may be TRBD1 (6 bases). CDR3 length equals 11 residues. Germline CDR1 reads SQVTM; CDR2 reads ANQGSEA. V dropped 2 bases and J dropped 5 bases, with 7 bases sitting between them. The CDR3 is CSVESGDEQYF. CDR3 in DNA: TGCAGCGTTGAATCAGGGGACGAGCAGTACTTC.

This clonotype was counted only a few times. CDR3 residues: CASSQEGTSYYEQYF. The CDR3 region has the DNA TGTGCCAGCAGCCAAGAAGGGACTAGCTACTACGAGCAGTACTTC. The rearrangement links TRBV4-2 to TRBJ2-7; 9 bases fit TRBD2. Germline-derived CDR1 and CDR2 are LGHNA and YNFKEQ. Trimming took 0 bases from V and 3 from J; bases not matched to a gene: 3. This CDR3 has 15 amino acids.

The chain links TRBV4-1 to TRBJ2-5; 8 bases align to TRBD2. V dropped 5 bases and J dropped 5; count of bases not matched to a gene: 16. The germline V gene encodes CDR1 MGHRA and CDR2 YSYEKL. This CDR3 comprises 17 residues. In DNA, the CDR3 is TGCGCCAGCAGCAAAAGTCCGGGACTAGTGGGGGGGGAGACCCAGTACTTC. Its translation: CASSKSPGLVGGETQYF.